Presented here are 10 T cell receptor beta chains from one specimen sequenced in a study of cytomegalovirus exposure and HLA in healthy donors. The PCR used 60 Vbeta and 13 Jbeta primers. TCRdb's table, derived via immunoSEQ multiplex PCR, lists solely in-frame clones and lacks some. This table holds roughly 200,000 clones, around 89% found once. The sequencing sample was made of PBMCs. Source of these receptors: a woman aged 18-29 years in good health and CMV-seronegative.

This sequence joins TRBV27 and TRBJ1-1; D is unclear. Deletions cut 2 bases from V and 1 base from J, with 8 bases between. The germline CDR1 and CDR2 sequences are MNHEY and SMNVEV (reference sequence). This CDR3 is 14 amino acids long. CDR3 region: CASSLDAGNTEAFF. The CDR3 coding sequence is TGTGCCAGCAGTTTAGACGCGGGGAACACTGAAGCTTTCTTT.

The rearrangement joins TRBV27 to TRBJ1-1, with D uncertain. CDR3 size: 13 residues. Germline-derived CDR1 and CDR2 are MNHEY and SMNVEV (reference sequence). The V and J ends lost 6 bases and 1 base respectively, with 9 bases between them. CDR3 DNA sequence: TGTGCCAGCAGCTTAACAAGGAACACTGAAGCTTTCTTT. Encoded protein: CASSLTRNTEAFF.

The rearrangement joins TRBV5-6 to TRBJ2-1; possibly TRBD2 for D (5 bases). V was cut by 0 bases and J by 3 bases, with 10 bases left in between. CDR1 and CDR2 (germline): SGHDT, YYEEEE. The CDR3 consists of 15 residues. DNA for the CDR3: TGTGCCAGCAGCTTGGTCGGGGAGCTCTACAATGAGCAGTTCTTC. Protein: CASSLVGELYNEQFF.

The chain joins TRBV2 to TRBJ1-2; 7 nucleotides agree with TRBD1. Trimming removed 11 bases from V and 4 bases from J; junction bases left unmatched: 13. Germline CDR1 SNHLY, CDR2 FYNNEI. The CDR3 covers 14 residues. The CDR3 sequence: CASKGTATLYGYTF. The CDR3 DNA is TGTGCCTCCAAGGGGACAGCAACCCTCTATGGCTACACCTTC.

The gene calls are TRBV25-1 and TRBJ1-6; TRBD1 might be the D (5 bases). There are 15 residues in the CDR3. Germline CDR1 and CDR2: MGHDK and SYGVNS. Trimming cost V 6 bases and J 6 bases, with 15 bases left between them. CDR3 sequence (DNA): TGTGCCAGCAGAAAGCGGGGACTTATTAATTCACCCCTCCACTTT. The encoded protein is CASRKRGLINSPLHF.

The genes are TRBV9 and TRBJ2-1, with a tentative D call TRBD1 (6 bases). Per germline, CDR1 SGDLS and CDR2 YYNGEE. CDR3 size: 15 residues. The V end was cut by 3 bases, the J end by 3 bases, with 13 bases between. CDR3 DNA: TGTGCCAGCAGCGAGGACTGGGGGCACTACAATGAGCAGTTCTTC. As protein: CASSEDWGHYNEQFF.

With regard to this clone: This sample includes further DNA sequences coding for the same CDR3. The chain employs TRBV4-3 and TRBJ2-2, with a possible D match to TRBD2 (5 bases). The CDR3 contains 16 residues. Per germline, CDR1 LGHNA and CDR2 YSLEER. V lost 6 bases and J 2 bases, leaving 16 bases between the germline ends. The CDR3 DNA reads TGCGCCAGCAGGTCTGGAGGAATCGTTAACACCGGGGAGCTGTTTTTT. Protein product: CASRSGGIVNTGELFF.

The chain links TRBV6-5 to TRBJ2-7, with a possible D match to TRBD2 (6 bases). CDR3 length: 15 amino acids. Germline lookup yields CDR1 MNHEY and CDR2 SVGAGI. The V end lost 0 bases, the J end lost 2 bases, and 11 bases lay between the germline ends. Here the CDR3 reads CASSYSAGWTYEQYF. CDR3 sequence (DNA): TGTGCCAGCAGTTACTCTGCGGGGTGGACCTACGAGCAGTACTTC.

V is TRBV15 and J is TRBJ2-3; 16 bases are shared with TRBD2. This CDR3 spans 20 amino acids. V was clipped by 5 bases and J by 1 base; unmatched bases: 12. Germline V gives CDR1 LNHNV, CDR2 YYDKDF (reference sequence). CDR3 residues: CATSGLEGLAGGRGTDTQYF. Written as DNA, the CDR3 is TGTGCCACCAGCGGGCTTGAGGGACTAGCGGGAGGGCGCGGCACAGATACGCAGTATTTT. Complete variable domain (other parts from reference TRBV15 and TRBJ2-3): DAMVIQNPRYQVTQFGKPVTLSCSQTLNHNVMYWYQQKSSQAPKLLFHYYDKDFNNEADTPDNFQSRRPNTSFCFLDIRSPGLGDTAMYLCATSGLEGLAGGRGTDTQYFGPGTRLTVL.

The rearrangement uses TRBV7-9 and TRBJ1-1, with D possibly being TRBD1 (6 bases). The CDR3 is 15 amino acids. Looked up from germline, CDR1 is SEHNR and CDR2 is FQNEAQ (reference sequence). Trimming took 1 base from V and 5 from J, leaving 14 bases between them. CDR3 coding DNA: TGTGCCAGCAGCTTAGTTGCGGGAGGGGGAACTGAAGCTTTCTTT. This gives the protein CASSLVAGGGTEAFF.